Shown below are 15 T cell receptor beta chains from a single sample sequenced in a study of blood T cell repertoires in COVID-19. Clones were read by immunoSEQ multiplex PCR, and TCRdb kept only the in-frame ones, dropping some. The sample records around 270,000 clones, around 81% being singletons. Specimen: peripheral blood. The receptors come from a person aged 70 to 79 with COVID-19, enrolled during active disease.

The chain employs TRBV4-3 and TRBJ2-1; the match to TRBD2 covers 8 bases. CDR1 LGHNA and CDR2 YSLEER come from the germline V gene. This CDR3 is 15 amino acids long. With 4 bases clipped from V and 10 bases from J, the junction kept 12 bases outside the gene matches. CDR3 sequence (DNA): TGCGCCAGCAGCCGAACTAGCGGAGGGGCCTTCGAGCAGTTCTTC. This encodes CASSRTSGGAFEQFF.

The CDR3 spells CAIRGRTDTQYF. Written as DNA, the CDR3 is TGTGCCATCCGAGGGCGGACAGATACGCAGTATTTT. The chain combines TRBV10-3 with TRBJ2-3, with D perhaps matching TRBD2 (5 bases). The V end was cut by 8 bases, the J end by 3 bases, with 9 bases between. The length of the CDR3 is 12 residues. Germline V lookup: CDR1 ENHRY, CDR2 SYGVKD.

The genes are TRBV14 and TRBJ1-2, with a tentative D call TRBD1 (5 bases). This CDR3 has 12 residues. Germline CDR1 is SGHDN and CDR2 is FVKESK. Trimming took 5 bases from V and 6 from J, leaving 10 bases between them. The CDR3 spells CASSSTANGYTF. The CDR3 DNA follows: TGTGCCAGCAGCTCGACAGCAAATGGCTACACCTTC.

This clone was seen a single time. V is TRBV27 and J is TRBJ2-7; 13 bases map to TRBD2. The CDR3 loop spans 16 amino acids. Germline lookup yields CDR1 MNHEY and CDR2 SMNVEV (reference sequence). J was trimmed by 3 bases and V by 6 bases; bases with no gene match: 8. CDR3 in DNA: TGTGCCAGCAGCAAGAAGACTAGCGGGGGGCACTACGAGCAGTACTTC. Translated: CASSKKTSGGHYEQYF.

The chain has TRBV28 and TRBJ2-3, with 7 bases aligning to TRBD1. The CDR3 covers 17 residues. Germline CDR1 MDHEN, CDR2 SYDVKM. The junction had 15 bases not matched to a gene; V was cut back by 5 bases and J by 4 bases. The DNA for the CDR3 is TGTGCCAGCAGTCCACCCCCTACAGGGGTCGCTGCAGATACGCAGTATTTT. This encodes CASSPPPTGVAADTQYF.

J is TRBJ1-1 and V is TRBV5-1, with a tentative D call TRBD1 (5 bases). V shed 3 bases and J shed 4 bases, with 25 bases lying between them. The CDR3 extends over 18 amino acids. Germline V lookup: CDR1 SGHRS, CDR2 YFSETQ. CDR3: CASSSYAGQIPGLTEAFF. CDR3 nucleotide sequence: TGCGCCAGCAGCTCATACGCGGGGCAAATCCCCGGGCTCACTGAAGCTTTCTTT. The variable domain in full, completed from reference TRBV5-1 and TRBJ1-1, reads KAGVTQTPRYLIKTRGQQVTLSCSPISGHRSVSWYQQTPGQGLQFLFEYFSETQRNKGNFPGRFSGRQFSNSRSEMNVSTLELGDSALYLCASSSYAGQIPGLTEAFFGQGTRLTVV.

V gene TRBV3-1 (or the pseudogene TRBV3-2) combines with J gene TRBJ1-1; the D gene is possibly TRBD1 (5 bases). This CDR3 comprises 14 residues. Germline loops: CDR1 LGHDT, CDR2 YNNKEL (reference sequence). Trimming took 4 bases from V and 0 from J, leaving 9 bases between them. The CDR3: CASSRQNMNTEAFF. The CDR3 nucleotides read TGTGCCAGCAGCCGACAGAACATGAACACTGAAGCTTTCTTT.

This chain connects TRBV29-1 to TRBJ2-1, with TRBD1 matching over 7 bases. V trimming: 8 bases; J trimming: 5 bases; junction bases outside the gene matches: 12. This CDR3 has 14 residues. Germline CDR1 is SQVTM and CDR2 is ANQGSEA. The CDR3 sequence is CSPSQWDSDNEQFF. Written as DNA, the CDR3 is TGCAGCCCATCTCAGTGGGACAGCGACAATGAGCAGTTCTTC.

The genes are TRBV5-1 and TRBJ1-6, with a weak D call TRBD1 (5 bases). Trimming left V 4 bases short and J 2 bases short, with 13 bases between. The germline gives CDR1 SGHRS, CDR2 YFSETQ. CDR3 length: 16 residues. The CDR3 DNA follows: TGCGCCAGCAGCGTCAACAGGTTCCCCTATAATTCACCCCTCCACTTT. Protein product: CASSVNRFPYNSPLHF.

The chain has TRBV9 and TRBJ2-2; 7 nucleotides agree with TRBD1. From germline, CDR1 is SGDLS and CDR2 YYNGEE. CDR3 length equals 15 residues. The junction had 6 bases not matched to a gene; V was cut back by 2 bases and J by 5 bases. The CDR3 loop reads CASSVTTGITGELFF. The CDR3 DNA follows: TGTGCCAGCAGCGTCACGACAGGGATAACCGGGGAGCTGTTTTTT.

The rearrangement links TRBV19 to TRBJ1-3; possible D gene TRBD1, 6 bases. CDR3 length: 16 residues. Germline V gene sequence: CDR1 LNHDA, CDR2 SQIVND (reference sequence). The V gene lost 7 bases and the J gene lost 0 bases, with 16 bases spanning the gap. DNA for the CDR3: TGTGCCAGTATTCCGGACAGACCGAACTCTGGAAACACCATATATTTT. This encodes CASIPDRPNSGNTIYF. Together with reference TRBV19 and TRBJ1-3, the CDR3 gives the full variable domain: DGGITQSPKYLFRKEGQNVTLSCEQNLNHDAMYWYRQDPGQGLRLIYYSQIVNDFQKGDIAEGYSVSREKKESFPLTVTSAQKNPTAFYLCASIPDRPNSGNTIYFGEGSWLTVV.

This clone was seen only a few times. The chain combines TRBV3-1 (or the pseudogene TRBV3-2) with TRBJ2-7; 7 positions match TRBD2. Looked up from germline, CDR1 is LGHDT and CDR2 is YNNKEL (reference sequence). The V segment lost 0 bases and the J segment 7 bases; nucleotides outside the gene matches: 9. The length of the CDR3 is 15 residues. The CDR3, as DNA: TGTGCCAGCAGCCAAGATTGGGCGGGAGCGAGAGAGCAGTACTTC. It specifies CASSQDWAGAREQYF.

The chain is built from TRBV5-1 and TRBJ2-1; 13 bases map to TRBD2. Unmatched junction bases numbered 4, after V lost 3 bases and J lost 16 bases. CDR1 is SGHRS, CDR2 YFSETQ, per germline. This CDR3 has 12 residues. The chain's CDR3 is CASSYTSGGGFF. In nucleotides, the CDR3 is TGCGCCAGCAGCTACACTAGCGGGGGGGGCTTCTTC.

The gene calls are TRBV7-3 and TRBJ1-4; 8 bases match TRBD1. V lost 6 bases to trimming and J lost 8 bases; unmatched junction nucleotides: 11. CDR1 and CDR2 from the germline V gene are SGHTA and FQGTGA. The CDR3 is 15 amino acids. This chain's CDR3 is CASRTRTGWGEKLFF. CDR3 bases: TGTGCCAGCAGAACCCGGACAGGGTGGGGAGAAAAACTGTTTTTT.

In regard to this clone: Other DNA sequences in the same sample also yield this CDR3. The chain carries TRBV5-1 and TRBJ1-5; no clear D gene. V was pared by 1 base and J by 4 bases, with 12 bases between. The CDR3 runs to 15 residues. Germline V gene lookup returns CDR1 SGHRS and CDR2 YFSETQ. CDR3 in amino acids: CASSLLGGRNQPQHF. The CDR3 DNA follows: TGCGCCAGCAGCTTGCTTGGCGGGAGAAATCAGCCCCAGCATTTT. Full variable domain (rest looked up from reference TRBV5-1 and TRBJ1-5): KAGVTQTPRYLIKTRGQQVTLSCSPISGHRSVSWYQQTPGQGLQFLFEYFSETQRNKGNFPGRFSGRQFSNSRSEMNVSTLELGDSALYLCASSLLGGRNQPQHFGDGTRLSIL.